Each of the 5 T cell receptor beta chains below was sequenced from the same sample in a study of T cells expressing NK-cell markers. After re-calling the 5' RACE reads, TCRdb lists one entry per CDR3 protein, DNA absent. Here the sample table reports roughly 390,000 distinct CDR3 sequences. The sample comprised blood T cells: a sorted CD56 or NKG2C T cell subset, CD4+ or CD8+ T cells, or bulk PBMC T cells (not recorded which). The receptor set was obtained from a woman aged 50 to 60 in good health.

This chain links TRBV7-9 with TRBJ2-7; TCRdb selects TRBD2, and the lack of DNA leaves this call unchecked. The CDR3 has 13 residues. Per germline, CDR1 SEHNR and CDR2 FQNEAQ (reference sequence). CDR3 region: CASSPEASYEQYF.

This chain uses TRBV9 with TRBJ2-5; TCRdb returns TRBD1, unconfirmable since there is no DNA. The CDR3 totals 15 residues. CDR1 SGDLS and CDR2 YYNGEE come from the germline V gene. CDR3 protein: CASSVGRGGKETQYF.

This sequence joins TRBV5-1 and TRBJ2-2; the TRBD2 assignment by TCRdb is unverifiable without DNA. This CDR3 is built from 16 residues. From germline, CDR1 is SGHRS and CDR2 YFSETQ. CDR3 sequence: CASSLSSGLNTGELFF.

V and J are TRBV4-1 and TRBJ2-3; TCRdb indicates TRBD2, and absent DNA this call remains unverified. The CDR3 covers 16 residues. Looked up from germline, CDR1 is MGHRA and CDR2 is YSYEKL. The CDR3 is CASSRIKAGVGDTQYF.

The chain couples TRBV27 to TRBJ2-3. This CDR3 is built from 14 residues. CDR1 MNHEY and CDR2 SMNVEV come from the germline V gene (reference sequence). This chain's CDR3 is CASSLSRSTDTQYF.